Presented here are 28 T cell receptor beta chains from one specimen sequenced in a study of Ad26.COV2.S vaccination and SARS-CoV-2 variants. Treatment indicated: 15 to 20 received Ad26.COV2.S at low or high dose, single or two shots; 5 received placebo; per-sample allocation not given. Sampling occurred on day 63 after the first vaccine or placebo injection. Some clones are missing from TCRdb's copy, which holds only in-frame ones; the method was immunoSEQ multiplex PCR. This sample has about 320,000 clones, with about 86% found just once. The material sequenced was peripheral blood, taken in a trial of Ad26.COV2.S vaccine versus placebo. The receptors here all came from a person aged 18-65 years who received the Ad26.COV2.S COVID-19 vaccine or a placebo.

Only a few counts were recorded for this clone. In nucleotides, the CDR3 is TGCGCCAGCAGTGACACCGGATCGGAGGGCGGCGGGGAGCTGTTTTTT. Translation gives CASSDTGSEGGGELFF. This sequence joins TRBV10-1 and TRBJ2-2; tentative D call: TRBD2 (6 bases). V was shortened by 3 bases and J by 7 bases, with 18 bases between the two germline ends. CDR1 and CDR2 (germline): WNHNN, SYGVQD (reference sequence). This CDR3 comprises 16 residues.

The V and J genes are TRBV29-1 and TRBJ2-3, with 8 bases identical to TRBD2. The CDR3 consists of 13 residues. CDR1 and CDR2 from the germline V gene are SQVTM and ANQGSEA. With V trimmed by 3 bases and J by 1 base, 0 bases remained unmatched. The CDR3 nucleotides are TGCAGCGTTGAGCGGGGGGGCACAGATACGCAGTATTTT. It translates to CSVERGGTDTQYF.

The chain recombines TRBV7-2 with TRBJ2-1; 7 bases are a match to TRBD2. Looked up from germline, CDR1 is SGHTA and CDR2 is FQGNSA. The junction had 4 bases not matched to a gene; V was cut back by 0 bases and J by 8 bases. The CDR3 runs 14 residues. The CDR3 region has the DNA TGTGCCAGCAGCTTAGCATCCCGGGAGGATGAGCAGTTCTTC. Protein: CASSLASREDEQFF.

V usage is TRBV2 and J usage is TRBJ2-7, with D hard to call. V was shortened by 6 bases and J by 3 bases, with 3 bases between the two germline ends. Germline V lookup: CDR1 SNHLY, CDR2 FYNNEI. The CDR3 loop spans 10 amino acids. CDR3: CASSLYEQYF. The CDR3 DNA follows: TGTGCCAGCAGCCTCTACGAGCAGTACTTC.

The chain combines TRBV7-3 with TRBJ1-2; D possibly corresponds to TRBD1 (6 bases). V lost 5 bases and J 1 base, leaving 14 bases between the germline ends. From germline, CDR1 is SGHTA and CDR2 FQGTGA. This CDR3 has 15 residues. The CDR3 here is CASSPGGADNYGYTF. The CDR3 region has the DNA TGTGCCAGCAGCCCCGGGGGGGCCGATAACTATGGCTACACCTTC.

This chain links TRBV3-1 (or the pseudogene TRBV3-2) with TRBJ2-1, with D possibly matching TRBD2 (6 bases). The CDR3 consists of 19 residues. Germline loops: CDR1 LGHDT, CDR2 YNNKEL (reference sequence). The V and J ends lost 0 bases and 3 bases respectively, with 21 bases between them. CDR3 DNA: TGTGCCAGCAGCCAAGACAGGGAAAAAAGGACTACGATCTACAATGAGCAGTTCTTC. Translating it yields CASSQDREKRTTIYNEQFF.

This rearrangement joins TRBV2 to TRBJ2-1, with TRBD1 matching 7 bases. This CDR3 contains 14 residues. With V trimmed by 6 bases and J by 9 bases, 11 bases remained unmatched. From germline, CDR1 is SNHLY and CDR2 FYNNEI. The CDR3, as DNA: TGTGCCAGCAGGGAGACAGGGAAATCCGGTGAGCAGTTCTTC. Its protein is CASRETGKSGEQFF.

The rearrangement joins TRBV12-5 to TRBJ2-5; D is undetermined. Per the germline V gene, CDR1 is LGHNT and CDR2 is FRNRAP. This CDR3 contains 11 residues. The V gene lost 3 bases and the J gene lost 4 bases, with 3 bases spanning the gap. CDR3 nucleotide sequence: TGTGCTAGTGGTTTCTTAGAGACCCAGTACTTC. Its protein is CASGFLETQYF.

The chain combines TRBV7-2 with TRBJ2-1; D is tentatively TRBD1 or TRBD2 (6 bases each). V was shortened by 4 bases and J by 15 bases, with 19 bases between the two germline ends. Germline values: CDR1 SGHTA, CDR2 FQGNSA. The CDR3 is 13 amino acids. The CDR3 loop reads CASSSDMGGRTFF. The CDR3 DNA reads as TGTGCCAGCAGCTCGGATATGGGGGGCCGGACGTTCTTC. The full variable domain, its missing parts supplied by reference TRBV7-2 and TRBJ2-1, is GAGVSQSPSNKVTEKGKDVELRCDPISGHTALYWYRQSLGQGLEFLIYFQGNSAPDKSGLPSDRFSAERTGGSVSTLTIQRTQQEDSAVYLCASSSDMGGRTFFGPGTRLTVL.

This chain's CDR3 is CASSPLVAGGTDTQYF. Here the CDR3 DNA reads TGCGCCAGCAGCCCTTTGGTAGCGGGGGGCACAGATACGCAGTATTTT. The V and J genes are TRBV5-1 and TRBJ2-3; 9 bases match TRBD2. This CDR3 comprises 16 residues. The germline V gene encodes CDR1 SGHRS and CDR2 YFSETQ. The junction had 7 bases not matched to a gene; V was cut back by 4 bases and J by 1 base.

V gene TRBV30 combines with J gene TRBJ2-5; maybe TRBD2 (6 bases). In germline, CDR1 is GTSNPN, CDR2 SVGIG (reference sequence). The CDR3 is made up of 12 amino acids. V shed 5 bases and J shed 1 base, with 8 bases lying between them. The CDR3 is CAWVGGQETQYF. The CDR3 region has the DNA TGTGCCTGGGTGGGGGGCCAAGAGACCCAGTACTTC. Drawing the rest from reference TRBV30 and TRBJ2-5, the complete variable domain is SQTIHQWPATLVQPVGSPLSLECTVEGTSNPNLYWYRQAAGRGLQLLFYSVGIGQISSEVPQNLSASRPQDRQFILSSKKLLLSDSGFYLCAWVGGQETQYFGPGTRLLVL.

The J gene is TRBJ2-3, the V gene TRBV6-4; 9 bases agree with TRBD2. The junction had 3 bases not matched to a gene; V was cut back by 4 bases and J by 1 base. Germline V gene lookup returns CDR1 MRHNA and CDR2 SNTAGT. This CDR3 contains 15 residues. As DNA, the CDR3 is TGTGCCAGCAGTGTTTTAGCGGGGGGCACAGATACGCAGTATTTT. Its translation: CASSVLAGGTDTQYF.

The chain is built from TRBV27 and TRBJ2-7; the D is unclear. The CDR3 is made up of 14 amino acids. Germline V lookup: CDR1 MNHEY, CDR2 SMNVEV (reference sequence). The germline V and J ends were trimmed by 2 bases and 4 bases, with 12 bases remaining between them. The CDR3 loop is CASSLGVRLYEQYF. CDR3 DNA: TGTGCCAGCAGTTTAGGGGTCCGTCTTTACGAGCAGTACTTC.

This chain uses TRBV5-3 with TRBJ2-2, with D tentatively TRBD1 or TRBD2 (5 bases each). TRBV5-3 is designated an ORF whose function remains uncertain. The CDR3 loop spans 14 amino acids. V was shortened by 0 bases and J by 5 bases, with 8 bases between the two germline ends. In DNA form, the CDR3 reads TGTGCCAGAAGCTTGGGGGACGGAACCGGGGAGCTGTTTTTT. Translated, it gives CARSLGDGTGELFF.

The CDR3 loop reads CSVQPSLNEKLFF. DNA for the CDR3: TGCAGCGTTCAACCGAGTCTTAATGAAAAACTGTTTTTT. This chain joins TRBV29-1 and TRBJ1-4; D gene unclear. Deletions cut 5 bases from V and 4 bases from J, with 11 bases between. The germline V gene has CDR1 SQVTM and CDR2 ANQGSEA. The CDR3 is 13 amino acids.

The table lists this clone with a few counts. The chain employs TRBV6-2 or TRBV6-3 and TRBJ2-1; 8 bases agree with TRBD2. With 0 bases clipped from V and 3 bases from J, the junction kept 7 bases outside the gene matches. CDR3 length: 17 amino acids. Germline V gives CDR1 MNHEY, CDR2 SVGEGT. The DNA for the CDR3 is TGTGCCAGCAGTTACTCTTCCCCGCGGGGGGTCTACAATGAGCAGTTCTTC. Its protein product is CASSYSSPRGVYNEQFF.

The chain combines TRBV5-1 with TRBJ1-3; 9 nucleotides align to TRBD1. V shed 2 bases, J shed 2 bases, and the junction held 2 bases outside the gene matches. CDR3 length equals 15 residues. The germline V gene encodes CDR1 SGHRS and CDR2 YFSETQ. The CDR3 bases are TGCGCCAGCAGCTTAGACAGGGGGGCTGGAAACACCATATATTTT. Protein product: CASSLDRGAGNTIYF.

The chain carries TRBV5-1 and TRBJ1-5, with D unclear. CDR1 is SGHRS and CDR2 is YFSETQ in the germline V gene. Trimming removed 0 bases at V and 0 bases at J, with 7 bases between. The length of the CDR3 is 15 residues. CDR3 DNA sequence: TGCGCCAGCAGCTTGGACCTAGGTAGCAATCAGCCCCAGCATTTT. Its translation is CASSLDLGSNQPQHF.

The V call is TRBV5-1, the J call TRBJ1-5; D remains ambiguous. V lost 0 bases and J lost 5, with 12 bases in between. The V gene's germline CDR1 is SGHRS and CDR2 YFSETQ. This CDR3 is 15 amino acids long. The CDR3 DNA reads TGCGCCAGCAGCTTGGTTGGGAGATCCGATCAGCCCCAGCATTTT. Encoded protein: CASSLVGRSDQPQHF.

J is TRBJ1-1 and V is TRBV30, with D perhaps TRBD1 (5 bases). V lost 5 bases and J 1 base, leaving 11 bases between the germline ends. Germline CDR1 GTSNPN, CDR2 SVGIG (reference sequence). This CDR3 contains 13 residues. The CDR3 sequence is CAWGGKSNTEAFF. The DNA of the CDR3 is TGTGCCTGGGGGGGGAAATCGAACACTGAAGCTTTCTTT.

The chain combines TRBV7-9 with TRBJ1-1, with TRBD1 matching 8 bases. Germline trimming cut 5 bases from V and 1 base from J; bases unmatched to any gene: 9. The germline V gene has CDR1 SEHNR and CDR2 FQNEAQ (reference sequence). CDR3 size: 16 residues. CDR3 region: CASSGDRPSSNTEAFF. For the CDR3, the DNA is TGTGCCAGCAGCGGGGACAGGCCGTCATCGAACACTGAAGCTTTCTTT.

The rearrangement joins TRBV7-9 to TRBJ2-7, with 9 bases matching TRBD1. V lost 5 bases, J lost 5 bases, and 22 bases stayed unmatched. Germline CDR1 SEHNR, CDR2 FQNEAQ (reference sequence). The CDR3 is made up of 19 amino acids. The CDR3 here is CASSPKEDRGRSPADEQYF. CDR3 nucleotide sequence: TGTGCCAGCAGCCCTAAGGAGGACAGGGGTAGAAGTCCGGCGGACGAGCAGTACTTC.

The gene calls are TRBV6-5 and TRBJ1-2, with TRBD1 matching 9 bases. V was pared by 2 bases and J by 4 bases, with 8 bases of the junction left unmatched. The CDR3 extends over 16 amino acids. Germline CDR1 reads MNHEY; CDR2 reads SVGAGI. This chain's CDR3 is CASSYGGGTGPYGYTF. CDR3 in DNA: TGTGCCAGCAGTTACGGTGGCGGGACAGGGCCCTATGGCTACACCTTC.

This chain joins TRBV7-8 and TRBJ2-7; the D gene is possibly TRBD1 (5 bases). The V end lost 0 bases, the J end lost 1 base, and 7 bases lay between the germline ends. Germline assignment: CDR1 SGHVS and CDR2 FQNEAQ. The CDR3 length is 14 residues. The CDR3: CASSLAAGSYEQYF. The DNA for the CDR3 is TGTGCCAGCAGCTTAGCAGCAGGGTCCTACGAGCAGTACTTC.

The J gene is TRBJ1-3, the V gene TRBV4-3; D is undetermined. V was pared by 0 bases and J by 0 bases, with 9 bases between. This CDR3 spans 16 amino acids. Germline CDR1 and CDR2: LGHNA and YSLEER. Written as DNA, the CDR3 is TGCGCCAGCAGCCAAGAATTTACGGTCTCTGGAAACACCATATATTTT. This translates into CASSQEFTVSGNTIYF.

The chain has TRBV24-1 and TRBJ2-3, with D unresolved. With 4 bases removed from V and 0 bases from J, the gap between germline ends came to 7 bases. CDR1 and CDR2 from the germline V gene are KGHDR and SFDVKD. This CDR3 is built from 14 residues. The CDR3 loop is CATSDTVSTDTQYF. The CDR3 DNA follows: TGTGCCACCAGTGACACCGTAAGCACAGATACGCAGTATTTT.

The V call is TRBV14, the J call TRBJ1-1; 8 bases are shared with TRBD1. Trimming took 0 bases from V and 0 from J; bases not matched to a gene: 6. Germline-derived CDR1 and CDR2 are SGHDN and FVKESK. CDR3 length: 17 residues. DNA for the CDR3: TGTGCCAGCAGCCAAGATGGCAGGGGGCATATGAACACTGAAGCTTTCTTT. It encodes CASSQDGRGHMNTEAFF.

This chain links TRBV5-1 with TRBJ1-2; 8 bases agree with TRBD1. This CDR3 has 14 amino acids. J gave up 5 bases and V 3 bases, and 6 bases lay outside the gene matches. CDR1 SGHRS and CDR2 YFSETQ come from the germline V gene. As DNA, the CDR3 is TGCGCCAGCAGCTGGACAGGGCAAGGGTATGGCTACACCTTC. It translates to CASSWTGQGYGYTF.